These T cell receptor beta chains were read from a single sample in a study of neurological immune-mediated disorders. TCRdb reprocessed the 5' RACE reads with MiXCR, giving one entry per CDR3 protein. The table lists some 87,000 distinct CDR3 sequences, about 13% of them singletons, with approximately 5% in the top ten. The sequencing input was PBMCs. Receptor source: a female donor with HTLV-1-associated myelopathy (HAM/TSP). The CDR3 runs from the conserved cysteine through the conserved F or W. The order of the fields is D gene, V gene, clone size, J gene, CDR3 DNA, CDR3 protein. A D gene is named only where the DNA matches it firmly. Some rows have no size entry. The others give once, few or many, or a class for an expanded clone.

D gene: TRBD1; V gene: TRBV6-6; clone size: many; J gene: TRBJ2-7; CDR3 DNA: TGTGCCAGCAGCCCCTCCGGGACAGGGGGCTACGAGCAGTACTTC; CDR3 protein: CASSPSGTGGYEQYF
D gene: NA; V gene: TRBV29-1; clone size: many; J gene: TRBJ1-4; CDR3 DNA: TGCAGCGTCTGGAGGGGACAACATAATGAAAAACTGTTTTTT; CDR3 protein: CSVWRGQHNEKLFF
D gene: TRBD2; V gene: TRBV9; clone size: few; J gene: TRBJ2-3; CDR3 DNA: TGTGCCAGCAGCGTAGCCTTAGGGAAAGCCGGGACTAGCGGGGGGGAGACCAACACAGATACGCAGTATTTT; CDR3 protein: CASSVALGKAGTSGGETNTDTQYF
D gene: NA; V gene: TRBV6-1; clone size: NA; J gene: TRBJ2-7; CDR3 DNA: TGTGCCAGCATCTTTGCGGGGAGTGGACCCTACGAGCAGTACTTC; CDR3 protein: CASIFAGSGPYEQYF
D gene: NA; V gene: TRBV7-8; clone size: many; J gene: TRBJ1-6; CDR3 DNA: TGTGCCAGCAGCCATGGACAGCCCATTTTCGATTCACCCCTCCACTTT; CDR3 protein: CASSHGQPIFDSPLHF
D gene: NA; V gene: TRBV20-1; clone size: NA; J gene: TRBJ2-7; CDR3 DNA: TGCAGTGCTTGGACGGCCGAGCAGTACTTC; CDR3 protein: CSAWTAEQYF
D gene: NA; V gene: TRBV12-3/TRBV12-4; clone size: many; J gene: TRBJ1-3; CDR3 DNA: TGTGCCAGTCGATACCTCTTTGGGGACACGGCACAGAACTGGTCTGGAAACACCATATATTTT; CDR3 protein: CASRYLFGDTAQNWSGNTIYF
D gene: TRBD1; V gene: TRBV9; clone size: many; J gene: TRBJ2-2; CDR3 DNA: TGTGCCAGCAAAGGGGGCGAGGCCGGGGAGCTGTTTTTT; CDR3 protein: CASKGGEAGELFF
D gene: NA; V gene: TRBV5-1; clone size: NA; J gene: TRBJ2-2; CDR3 DNA: TGCGCCAGCTTGGACCCACCGACAGATTACACCGGGGAGCTGTTTTTT; CDR3 protein: CASLDPPTDYTGELFF
D gene: NA; V gene: TRBV5-1; clone size: many; J gene: TRBJ1-2; CDR3 DNA: TGCGCCAGCAGCTCATCGGTGGCGAACTATGGCTACACCTTC; CDR3 protein: CASSSSVANYGYTF
D gene: NA; V gene: TRBV5-5; clone size: many; J gene: TRBJ1-5; CDR3 DNA: TGTGCCAGCAGCTTGGACAGGGAAAAGCCCCAGCATTTT; CDR3 protein: CASSLDREKPQHF
D gene: NA; V gene: TRBV4-2; clone size: many; J gene: TRBJ1-5; CDR3 DNA: TGTGCCAGCAGCCCCATCGGGACAAATCCCCAGCCCCAGCATTTT; CDR3 protein: CASSPIGTNPQPQHF
D gene: TRBD2; V gene: TRBV5-6; clone size: NA; J gene: TRBJ2-5; CDR3 DNA: TGTGCCAGCAGCCCCAAGCCGGGACTAGCTCAGGAGACCCAGTACTTC; CDR3 protein: CASSPKPGLAQETQYF
D gene: NA; V gene: TRBV5-5; clone size: many; J gene: TRBJ2-5; CDR3 DNA: TGTGCCAGCAGCTTGAGTCCTGGCAGGCAAGAGACCCAGTACTTC; CDR3 protein: CASSLSPGRQETQYF
D gene: TRBD2; V gene: TRBV4-1; clone size: many; J gene: TRBJ2-1; CDR3 DNA: TGCGCCAGCAGCCAATACGGAGCGGGGGGGCGCGAGCAGTTCTTC; CDR3 protein: CASSQYGAGGREQFF
D gene: TRBD1; V gene: TRBV7-6; clone size: NA; J gene: TRBJ2-1; CDR3 DNA: TGTGCCAGCAGCTTAGATACAGGGGGCGGCGATGAGCAGTTCTTC; CDR3 protein: CASSLDTGGGDEQFF
D gene: TRBD2; V gene: TRBV4-2; clone size: many; J gene: TRBJ2-2; CDR3 DNA: TGTGCTAGCGAGCGGGGGGTCAACACCGGGGAGCTGTTTTTT; CDR3 protein: CASERGVNTGELFF
D gene: TRBD1; V gene: TRBV5-1; clone size: many; J gene: TRBJ2-2; CDR3 DNA: TGCGCCAGCAGCCTGACGAGGGGGACAGCCGGGGAGCTGTTTTTT; CDR3 protein: CASSLTRGTAGELFF
D gene: TRBD1; V gene: TRBV5-1; clone size: many; J gene: TRBJ2-3; CDR3 DNA: TGCGCCAGCAGCTTGGCCTCTCGGCAGGGGGCACGTCGTGATACGCAGTATTTT; CDR3 protein: CASSLASRQGARRDTQYF
D gene: NA; V gene: TRBV5-1; clone size: NA; J gene: TRBJ2-1; CDR3 DNA: TGCGCCAGCAGCTTGGGTGGCGGGGACAGATACAATGAGCAGTTCTTC; CDR3 protein: CASSLGGGDRYNEQFF
D gene: NA; V gene: TRBV18; clone size: NA; J gene: TRBJ2-7; CDR3 DNA: TGTGCCAGCTCACCACCAGGGGATGGTCAGTACTTC; CDR3 protein: CASSPPGDGQYF
D gene: TRBD2; V gene: TRBV10-3; clone size: many; J gene: TRBJ2-5; CDR3 DNA: TGTGCCATCAGTGAGTCGAAAGCGGGGGGGCAAGAGACCCAGTACTTC; CDR3 protein: CAISESKAGGQETQYF
D gene: TRBD2; V gene: TRBV14; clone size: many; J gene: TRBJ2-3; CDR3 DNA: TGTGCCAGCAGCCAAGGAGGACTAGCGTGGACAGATACGCAGTATTTT; CDR3 protein: CASSQGGLAWTDTQYF
D gene: NA; V gene: TRBV6-5; clone size: NA; J gene: TRBJ2-3; CDR3 DNA: TGTGCCAGCATCGACAGGTTCAGTTATACGCAGTATTTT; CDR3 protein: CASIDRFSYTQYF
D gene: NA; V gene: TRBV5-1; clone size: many; J gene: TRBJ1-4; CDR3 DNA: TGCGCCAGCAGCTTGGAAGGGAATGAAAAACTGTTTTTT; CDR3 protein: CASSLEGNEKLFF
D gene: NA; V gene: TRBV28; clone size: many; J gene: TRBJ2-2; CDR3 DNA: TGTGCCAGCAGTTTAAGTTCGAGGGTTGGGCTGTTTTTT; CDR3 protein: CASSLSSRVGLFF
D gene: TRBD1; V gene: TRBV28; clone size: many; J gene: TRBJ2-7; CDR3 DNA: TGTGCCAGTGTCACCGGGGGACAGGGTCCCTACGAGCAGTACTTC; CDR3 protein: CASVTGGQGPYEQYF
D gene: TRBD1; V gene: TRBV15; clone size: many; J gene: TRBJ2-5; CDR3 DNA: TGTGCTACCAGCCTTCAGGGGGCCATGACCCGAGAGACCCAGTACTTC; CDR3 protein: CATSLQGAMTRETQYF
D gene: NA; V gene: TRBV12-3/TRBV12-4; clone size: many; J gene: TRBJ1-4; CDR3 DNA: TGTGCCAGCAGCGACCCAAGGGGAAAGAGTGAAAAACTGTTTTTT; CDR3 protein: CASSDPRGKSEKLFF
D gene: NA; V gene: TRBV24-1; clone size: few; J gene: TRBJ2-7; CDR3 DNA: TGTGCCACCGAATCAGGGACCTCCTACGAGCAGTACTTC; CDR3 protein: CATESGTSYEQYF
D gene: NA; V gene: TRBV11-2; clone size: many; J gene: TRBJ1-2; CDR3 DNA: TGTGCCAGCAGCTTAGACAGATCTAACTATGGCTACACCTTC; CDR3 protein: CASSLDRSNYGYTF
D gene: NA; V gene: TRBV12-3/TRBV12-4; clone size: many; J gene: TRBJ2-3; CDR3 DNA: TGTGCCAGCAATCGGGATACAGATACGCAGTATTTT; CDR3 protein: CASNRDTDTQYF
D gene: TRBD2; V gene: TRBV9; clone size: many; J gene: TRBJ2-1; CDR3 DNA: TGTGCCAGCAGCGCATTCTGGACTAGCCGGTCCTACAATGAGCAGTTCTTC; CDR3 protein: CASSAFWTSRSYNEQFF
D gene: TRBD1; V gene: TRBV3-1; clone size: many; J gene: TRBJ1-2; CDR3 DNA: TGTGCCAGCAGCCAAGACCCTGGACAGGCAGAAGGCTACACCTTC; CDR3 protein: CASSQDPGQAEGYTF
D gene: NA; V gene: TRBV5-1; clone size: NA; J gene: TRBJ2-3; CDR3 DNA: TGCGCCAGCAGCTTCATCTTGGGGGAGGCAGATACGCAGTATTTT; CDR3 protein: CASSFILGEADTQYF
D gene: NA; V gene: TRBV28; clone size: many; J gene: TRBJ2-3; CDR3 DNA: TGTGCCAGCAGCGATGGACCGGGAAGCACAGATACGCAGTATTTT; CDR3 protein: CASSDGPGSTDTQYF
D gene: TRBD2; V gene: TRBV15; clone size: many; J gene: TRBJ2-3; CDR3 DNA: TGTGCCACCAGCAGAGATCGGATCACCGGGGGGGATACGCAGTATTTT; CDR3 protein: CATSRDRITGGDTQYF
D gene: NA; V gene: TRBV6-5; clone size: many; J gene: TRBJ2-3; CDR3 DNA: TGTGCCAGCAGTTGGGAGGGGGGAGCGGATACGCAGTATTTT; CDR3 protein: CASSWEGGADTQYF
D gene: TRBD1; V gene: TRBV27; clone size: many; J gene: TRBJ2-2; CDR3 DNA: TGTGCCAGCTCTGAGACAGGGGTAACCGGGGAGCTGTTTTTT; CDR3 protein: CASSETGVTGELFF
D gene: TRBD1; V gene: TRBV7-3; clone size: many; J gene: TRBJ2-7; CDR3 DNA: TGTGCCAGCAGCTTAATGGGACAGGGGAACTACGAGCAGTACTTC; CDR3 protein: CASSLMGQGNYEQYF
D gene: TRBD2; V gene: TRBV4-1; clone size: many; J gene: TRBJ2-3; CDR3 DNA: TGCGCCAGCAGCCAAGAAGGCGGGGGGGTTTATTCTTTCACGGATACGCAGTATTTT; CDR3 protein: CASSQEGGGVYSFTDTQYF
D gene: NA; V gene: TRBV24-1; clone size: few; J gene: TRBJ2-3; CDR3 DNA: TGTGCCACCAGTGACAGTGGGACTGCTCGGGGTACGCAGTATTTT; CDR3 protein: CATSDSGTARGTQYF
D gene: TRBD1; V gene: TRBV20-1; clone size: many; J gene: TRBJ1-1; CDR3 DNA: TGCAGTGCTAGAGTTCCGAGCCGGGGACAGGTTTACATGAACACTGAAGCTTTCTTT; CDR3 protein: CSARVPSRGQVYMNTEAFF
D gene: TRBD2; V gene: TRBV5-1; clone size: many; J gene: TRBJ2-7; CDR3 DNA: TGCGCCAGCAGCTTGGTTACTAGCGCTCCTGGCTACGAGCAGTACTTC; CDR3 protein: CASSLVTSAPGYEQYF
D gene: NA; V gene: TRBV3-1; clone size: NA; J gene: TRBJ1-6; CDR3 DNA: TGTGCCAGCAGCCAAGAAGGAAGGGGCTGGAATTCACCCCTCCACTTT; CDR3 protein: CASSQEGRGWNSPLHF
D gene: TRBD1; V gene: TRBV4-1; clone size: many; J gene: TRBJ1-5; CDR3 DNA: TGCGCCAGCAGCCAAGGACAGGGTGCGGGTCAGCCCCAGCATTTT; CDR3 protein: CASSQGQGAGQPQHF
D gene: TRBD2; V gene: TRBV6-5; clone size: NA; J gene: TRBJ2-3; CDR3 DNA: TGTGCCAGCAGTTACTTCCAACGGGGGGACTCAGAGCCGTATTTT; CDR3 protein: CASSYFQRGDSEPYF
D gene: NA; V gene: TRBV10-3; clone size: NA; J gene: TRBJ2-5; CDR3 DNA: TGTGCCTCCACGGTGGGGGGGCCCCAAGAGACCCAGTACTTC; CDR3 protein: CASTVGGPQETQYF